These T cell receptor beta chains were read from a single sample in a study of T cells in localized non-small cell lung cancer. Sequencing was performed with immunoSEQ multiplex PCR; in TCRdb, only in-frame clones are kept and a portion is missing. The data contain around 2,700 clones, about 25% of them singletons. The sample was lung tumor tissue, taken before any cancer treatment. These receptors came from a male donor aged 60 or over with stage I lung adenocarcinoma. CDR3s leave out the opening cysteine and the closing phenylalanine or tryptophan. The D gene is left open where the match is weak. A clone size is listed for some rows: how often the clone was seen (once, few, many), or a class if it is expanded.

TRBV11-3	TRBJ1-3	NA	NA	ASSLDRPHTSGNTIY
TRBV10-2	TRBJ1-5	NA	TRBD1	ASQTGGPYSNQPQH
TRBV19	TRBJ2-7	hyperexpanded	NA	ASSPGPWEQY
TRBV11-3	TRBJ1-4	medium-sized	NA	ASSLRGGGEKLF
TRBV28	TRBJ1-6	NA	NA	ASSLTGYNSPLH
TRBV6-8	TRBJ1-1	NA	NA	ASSGLTGRNTEAF
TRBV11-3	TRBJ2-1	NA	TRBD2	ASSQTGLAGKQF
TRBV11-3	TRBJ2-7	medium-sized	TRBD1	ASSRINRGRRSSYEQY
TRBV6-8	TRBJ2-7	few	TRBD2	ASSKTSGTDEQY
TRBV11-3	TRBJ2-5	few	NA	ASSLIIRGETQY
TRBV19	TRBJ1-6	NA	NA	ASSRKGSSYNSPLH
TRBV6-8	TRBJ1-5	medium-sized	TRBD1	ASTRTGRQPQH
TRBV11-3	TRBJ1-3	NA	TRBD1	ASSSRAGGSGNTIY
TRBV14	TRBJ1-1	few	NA	ASSQELGNRAF
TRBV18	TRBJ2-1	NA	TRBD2	ASSPASGSWNSYNEQF
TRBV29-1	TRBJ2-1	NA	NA	SVDSEGLSYNEQF